Sequencing of this T cell receptor beta chain was carried out in a study of OX40 agonist ivuxolimab in advanced cancers. Across the whole study: Clinicians treated patients with ivuxolimab, an agonistic anti-OX40 (CD134) antibody.

Measured with immunoSEQ multiplex PCR; TCRdb has only the in-frame clones, and not every one. Of some 74,000 clones listed, 86% are singletons. The CDR3 covers 17 residues. CDR1 is SGHTA and CDR2 is FQGTGA in the germline V gene. V lost 0 bases to trimming and J lost 2 bases, with 13 bases between them. The chain is built from TRBV7-3 and TRBJ2-2, with a tentative D call TRBD1 (5 bases). The source of this sequence is an adult with an advanced solid tumor such as melanoma, head and neck, liver or kidney cancer. Material: CD4+ or CD8+ T cells sorted from blood, obtained in a trial of the OX40 agonist ivuxolimab. CDR3 residues: CASSLTPGGANTGELFF. As DNA, the CDR3 is TGTGCCAGCAGCTTAACCCCTGGTGGGGCAAACACCGGGGAGCTGTTTTTT.